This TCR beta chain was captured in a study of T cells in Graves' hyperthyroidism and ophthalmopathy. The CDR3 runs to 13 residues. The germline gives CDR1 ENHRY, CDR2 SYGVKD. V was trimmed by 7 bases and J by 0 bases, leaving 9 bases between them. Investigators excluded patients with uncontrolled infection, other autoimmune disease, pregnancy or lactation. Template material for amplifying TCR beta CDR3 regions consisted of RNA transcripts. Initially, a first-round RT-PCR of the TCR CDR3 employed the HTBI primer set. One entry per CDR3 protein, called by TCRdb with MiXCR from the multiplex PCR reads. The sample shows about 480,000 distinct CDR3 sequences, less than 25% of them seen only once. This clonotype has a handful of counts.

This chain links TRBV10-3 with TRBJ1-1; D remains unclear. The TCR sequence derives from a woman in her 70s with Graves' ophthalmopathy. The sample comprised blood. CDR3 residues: CAIKKDLNTEAFF. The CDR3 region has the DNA TGTGCCATCAAGAAGGACCTGAACACTGAAGCTTTCTTT.